This T cell receptor (beta chain) comes out of a study of blood T cell repertoires in COVID-19. Study context: The samples span acute and convalescent COVID-19 from the United States, Italy and Spain. Sources were T cells, B-cell-depleted T cells, or PBMCs; the material itself was cDNA or gDNA.

In the original analysis: By means of reference gene primer amplification, nucleated cell counts were estimated. TCRdb's copy holds only in-frame clones and misses some; the assay was immunoSEQ multiplex PCR. D and trimming were read from the DNA, whereas the V and J calls and clone size are those reported in that table. Here the sample spans 130,000 to 150,000 clones, roughly 80% being singletons. The CDR3 is made up of 15 amino acids. The V gene's germline CDR1 is MNHNY and CDR2 SVGAGI (reference sequence). Trimming shortened V by 5 bases and J by 0 bases, and 12 bases separated the two germline ends.

V gene TRBV6-6 combines with J gene TRBJ2-3, with D possibly matching TRBD2 (6 bases). The receptor was isolated from a woman of 80 years or more in a cohort sampled during active or convalescent COVID-19. The material sequenced was peripheral blood. The CDR3 nucleotides read TGTGCCAGCAGTATACCGGGACTGAGCACAGATACGCAGTATTTT. Translated: CASSIPGLSTDTQYF.